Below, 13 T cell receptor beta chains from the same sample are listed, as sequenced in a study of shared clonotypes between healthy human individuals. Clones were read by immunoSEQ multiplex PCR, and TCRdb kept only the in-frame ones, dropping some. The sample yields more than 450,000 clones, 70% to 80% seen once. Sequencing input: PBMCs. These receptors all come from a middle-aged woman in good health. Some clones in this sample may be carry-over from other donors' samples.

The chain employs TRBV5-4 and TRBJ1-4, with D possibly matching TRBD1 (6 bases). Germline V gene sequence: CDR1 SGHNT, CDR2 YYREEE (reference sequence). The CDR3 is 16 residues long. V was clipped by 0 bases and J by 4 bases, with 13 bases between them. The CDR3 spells CASSLGGAGDNEKLFF. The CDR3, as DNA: TGTGCCAGCAGCTTGGGGGGGGCCGGGGATAATGAAAAACTGTTTTTT.

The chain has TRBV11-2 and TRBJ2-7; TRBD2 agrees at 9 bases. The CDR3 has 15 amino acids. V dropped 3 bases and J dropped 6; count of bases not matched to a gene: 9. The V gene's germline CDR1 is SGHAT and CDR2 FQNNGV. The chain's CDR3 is CASSFSPRGRGEQYF. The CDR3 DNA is TGTGCCAGCAGCTTCTCTCCCCGCGGGAGGGGCGAGCAGTACTTC.

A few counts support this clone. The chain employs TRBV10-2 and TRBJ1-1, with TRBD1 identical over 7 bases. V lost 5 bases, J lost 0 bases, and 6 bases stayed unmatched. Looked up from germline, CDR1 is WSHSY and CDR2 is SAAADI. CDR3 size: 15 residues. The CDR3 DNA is TGCGCCAGCAGTAAACAGGGGCTCATGAACACTGAAGCTTTCTTT. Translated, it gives CASSKQGLMNTEAFF.

DNA of the CDR3: TGTGCCAGCTTGGAGGGCAGAGCGCGGGGAAACACCATATATTTT. It encodes CASLEGRARGNTIYF. The chain couples TRBV2 to TRBJ1-3; unclear D gene. Germline CDR1 SNHLY, CDR2 FYNNEI. This CDR3 spans 15 amino acids. V lost 8 bases and J lost 4, with 18 bases in between.

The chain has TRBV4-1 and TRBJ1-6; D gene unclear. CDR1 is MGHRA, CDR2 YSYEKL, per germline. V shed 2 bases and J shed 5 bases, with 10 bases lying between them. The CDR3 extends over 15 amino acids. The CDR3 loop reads CASSQWLQNNSPLHF. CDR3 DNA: TGCGCCAGCAGCCAATGGTTACAAAATAATTCACCCCTCCACTTT.

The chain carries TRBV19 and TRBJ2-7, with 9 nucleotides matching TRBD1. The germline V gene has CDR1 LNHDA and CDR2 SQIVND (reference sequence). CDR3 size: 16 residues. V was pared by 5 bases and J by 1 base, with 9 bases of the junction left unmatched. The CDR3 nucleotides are TGTGCCAGTAGTTCAGAGACCGGGACAGGGTCCTACGAGCAGTACTTC. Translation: CASSSETGTGSYEQYF.

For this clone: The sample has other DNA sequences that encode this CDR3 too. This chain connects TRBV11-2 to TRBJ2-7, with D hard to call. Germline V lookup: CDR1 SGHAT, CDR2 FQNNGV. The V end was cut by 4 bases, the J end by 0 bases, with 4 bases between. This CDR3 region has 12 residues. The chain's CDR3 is CASSYSSYEQYF. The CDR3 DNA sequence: TGTGCCAGCAGCTACAGCTCCTACGAGCAGTACTTC.

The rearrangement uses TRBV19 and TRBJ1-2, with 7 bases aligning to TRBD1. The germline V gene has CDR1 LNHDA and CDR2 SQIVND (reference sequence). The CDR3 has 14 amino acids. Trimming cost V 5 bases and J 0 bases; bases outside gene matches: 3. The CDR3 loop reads CASSWDRPNYGYTF. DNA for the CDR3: TGTGCCAGTAGTTGGGACAGACCTAACTATGGCTACACCTTC.

The CDR3 region has the DNA TGTGCCAGCAGCGTGCCAGGGCCTGGGGCCAACGTCCTGACTTTC. This encodes CASSVPGPGANVLTF. The chain is built from TRBV9 and TRBJ2-6, with D perhaps matching TRBD1 (5 bases). The germline V and J ends were trimmed by 2 bases and 2 bases, with 8 bases remaining between them. The CDR3 runs to 15 residues. Germline V CDR1 and CDR2: SGDLS, YYNGEE.

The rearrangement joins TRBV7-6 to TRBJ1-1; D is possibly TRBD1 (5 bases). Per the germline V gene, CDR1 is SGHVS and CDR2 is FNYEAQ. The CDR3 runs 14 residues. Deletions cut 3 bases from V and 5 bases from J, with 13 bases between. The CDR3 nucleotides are TGTGCCAGCAGCTTTAATGGGGCGGGAACTGAAGCTTTCTTT. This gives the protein CASSFNGAGTEAFF.

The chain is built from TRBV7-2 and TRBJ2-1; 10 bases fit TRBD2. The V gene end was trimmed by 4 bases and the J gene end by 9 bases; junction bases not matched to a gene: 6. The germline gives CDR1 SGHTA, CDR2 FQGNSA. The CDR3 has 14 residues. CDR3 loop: CASSSGTSVREQFF. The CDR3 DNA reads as TGTGCCAGCAGCTCCGGGACTAGCGTTCGTGAGCAGTTCTTC.

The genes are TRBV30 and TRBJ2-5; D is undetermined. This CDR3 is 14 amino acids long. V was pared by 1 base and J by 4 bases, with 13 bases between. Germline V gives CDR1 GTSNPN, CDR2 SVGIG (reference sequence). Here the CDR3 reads CAWSARRWGETQYF. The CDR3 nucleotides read TGTGCCTGGAGTGCCAGAAGGTGGGGAGAGACCCAGTACTTC.

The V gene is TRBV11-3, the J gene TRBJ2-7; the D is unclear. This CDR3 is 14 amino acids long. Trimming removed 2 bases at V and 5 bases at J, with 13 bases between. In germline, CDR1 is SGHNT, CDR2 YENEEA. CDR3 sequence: CASSLNSVADEQYF. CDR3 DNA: TGTGCCAGCAGCTTAAATTCAGTGGCCGACGAGCAGTACTTC.